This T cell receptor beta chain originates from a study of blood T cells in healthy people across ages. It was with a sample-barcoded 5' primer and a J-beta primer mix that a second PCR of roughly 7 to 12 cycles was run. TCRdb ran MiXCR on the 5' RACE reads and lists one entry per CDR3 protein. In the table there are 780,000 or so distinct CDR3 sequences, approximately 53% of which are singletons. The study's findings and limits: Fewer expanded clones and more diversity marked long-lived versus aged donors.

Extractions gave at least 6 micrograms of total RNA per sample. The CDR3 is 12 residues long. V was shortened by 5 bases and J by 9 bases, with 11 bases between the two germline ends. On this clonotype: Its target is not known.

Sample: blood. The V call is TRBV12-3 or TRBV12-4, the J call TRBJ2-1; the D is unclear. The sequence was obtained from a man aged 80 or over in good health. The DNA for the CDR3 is TGTGCCAGCAGTCGACTCGGAGTTGAGCAGTTCTTC. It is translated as CASSRLGVEQFF.